These 29 T cell receptor beta chains were sequenced from one sample in a study of T cells after yellow fever vaccination. Each CDR3 protein gets one entry after TCRdb re-called the 5' RACE reads with MiXCR. The data show under 600,000 distinct CDR3 sequences, around a fifth seen once. This specimen consisted of PBMCs, obtained roughly 20 days after the first yellow fever vaccination. These receptors all stem from a young man who received the YFV17D yellow fever vaccine.

The chain uses TRBV5-1 and TRBJ2-1; no definite D call. Trimming left V 4 bases short and J 7 bases short, with 9 bases between. This CDR3 has 12 amino acids. Germline V lookup: CDR1 SGHRS, CDR2 YFSETQ. CDR3 residues: CASSARVNEQFF. CDR3 bases: TGCGCCAGCAGCGCCCGGGTTAATGAGCAGTTCTTC.

The V call is TRBV12-5, the J call TRBJ2-2; D gene ambiguous. Deletions cut 0 bases from V and 5 bases from J, with 1 base between. CDR3 length: 12 residues. Germline V gene sequence: CDR1 LGHNT, CDR2 FRNRAP. CDR3 sequence (DNA): TGTGCTAGTGGTTTGGTAACCGGGGAGCTGTTTTTT. Its protein product is CASGLVTGELFF.

The chain recombines TRBV12-3 or TRBV12-4 with TRBJ2-2, with D unclear. The CDR3 totals 15 residues. Between the trimmed V and J ends, which lost 1 base and 7 bases, there was a span of 13 bases. The CDR3 DNA follows: TGTGCCAGCAGTTTAGGCGAAGGTTCGGTCGGGGAGCTGTTTTTT. Amino acid sequence: CASSLGEGSVGELFF.

V is TRBV12-3 or TRBV12-4 and J is TRBJ2-3; 8 bases agree with TRBD2. The CDR3 totals 16 residues. After removal of 3 bases from V and 4 bases from J, the junction contained 9 bases not matched to a gene. The CDR3 protein is CASSLLRGAKADTQYF. The CDR3, as DNA: TGTGCCAGCAGTTTGTTGCGGGGGGCAAAGGCAGATACGCAGTATTTT.

J is TRBJ2-2 and V is TRBV6-6; a possible D gene is TRBD2 (5 bases). The CDR3 has 13 amino acids. Germline assignment: CDR1 MNHNY and CDR2 SVGAGI (reference sequence). Trimming shortened V by 4 bases and J by 7 bases, and 10 bases separated the two germline ends. This CDR3 is CASSFRGFGELFF. The CDR3 DNA is TGTGCCAGCAGTTTCCGAGGGTTCGGGGAGCTGTTTTTT.

This clonotype was seen more than once but under ten times. V is TRBV27 and J is TRBJ1-5, with D hard to call. Germline loops: CDR1 MNHEY, CDR2 SMNVEV (reference sequence). The V end lost 5 bases, the J end lost 2 bases, and 7 bases lay between the germline ends. CDR3 length: 13 residues. The CDR3, as DNA: TGTGCCAGCAGTACGGCAGGCAATCAGCCCCAGCATTTT. Amino acid sequence: CASSTAGNQPQHF.

A few counts support this clonotype. CDR3 sequence reads: CASSYRRDREDSYNSPLHF. Here the CDR3 DNA reads TGTGCCAGCAGTTATCGCCGGGACAGGGAAGATTCTTATAATTCACCCCTCCACTTT. The chain joins TRBV6-2 or TRBV6-3 to TRBJ1-6; 9 nucleotides agree with TRBD1. Germline values: CDR1 MNHEY, CDR2 SVGEGT. The CDR3 has 19 amino acids. V was clipped by 3 bases and J by 4 bases; unmatched bases: 13.

With regard to this clonotype: Compared with germline, one end of the junction differs, possibly owing to a read error. V is TRBV7-2 and J is TRBJ2-3; TRBD2 might be the D (8 bases). Per the germline V gene, CDR1 is SGHTA and CDR2 is FQGNSA. CDR3 length equals 14 residues. CDR3 protein: CASPGGSGTDTQYF. DNA of the CDR3: TGTGCCAGCCCCGGTGGTAGCGGGACAGATACACAGTATTTT.

J is TRBJ2-7 and V is TRBV7-2; tentatively, D is TRBD2 (5 bases). This CDR3 spans 13 amino acids. V was pared by 4 bases and J by 3 bases, with 10 bases between. Germline CDR1 SGHTA, CDR2 FQGNSA. The CDR3 sequence: CASSSIEGYEQYV. DNA of the CDR3: TGTGCCAGCAGCTCAATAGAGGGCTACGAGCAGTACGTC.

The chain combines TRBV5-1 with TRBJ1-3; D not certain. From germline, CDR1 is SGHRS and CDR2 YFSETQ. The germline V and J ends were trimmed by 3 bases and 1 base, with 8 bases remaining between them. The CDR3 length is 14 residues. As DNA, the CDR3 is TGCGCCAGCAGCTCTGACCCGTCTGGAAACACCATATATTTT. As protein: CASSSDPSGNTIYF.

This clonotype was seen a few times. The V gene is TRBV5-8, the J gene TRBJ1-2; D unclear. V dropped 4 bases and J dropped 9 bases, with 19 bases sitting between them. The germline CDR1 and CDR2 sequences are SGHTS and YDEGEE. The length of the CDR3 is 14 residues. The CDR3 is CASSLSHSSGSYTF. CDR3 in DNA: TGTGCCAGCAGCCTATCCCACAGTAGCGGAAGCTACACCTTC.

This clonotype occurred a few times. CDR3 DNA: TGTGCCAGCAGGCAACGGGCGGGGGGGGACATTCAGTACTTC. Its protein is CASRQRAGGDIQYF. The J gene is TRBJ2-4, the V gene TRBV11-1; 9 bases are a match to TRBD2. V was pared by 6 bases and J by 8 bases, with 8 bases of the junction left unmatched. Germline V CDR1 and CDR2: SGHAT, FQDESV (reference sequence). The CDR3 totals 14 residues.

The genes are TRBV15 and TRBJ1-5; 8 positions agree with TRBD1. CDR1 and CDR2 (germline): LNHNV, YYDKDF (reference sequence). The CDR3 covers 14 residues. V was clipped by 6 bases and J by 5 bases; unmatched bases: 6. DNA of the CDR3: TGTGCCACCAGGAGTGGACAGGGTTATCAGCCCCAGCATTTT. Translation gives CATRSGQGYQPQHF.

V is TRBV5-5 and J is TRBJ2-3; D unclear. Germline assignment: CDR1 SGHKS and CDR2 YYEKEE (reference sequence). The CDR3 totals 14 residues. The germline V and J ends were trimmed by 3 bases and 6 bases, with 14 bases remaining between them. As DNA, the CDR3 is TGTGCCAGCAGCTCCTCCCCCTTCAGGGATACGCAGTATTTT. Translation gives CASSSSPFRDTQYF.

In its sample, this clonotype was seen many times. The rearrangement uses TRBV4-3 and TRBJ1-1; D perhaps matches TRBD1 (5 bases). The CDR3 is 17 residues long. Trimming took 0 bases from V and 4 from J, leaving 18 bases between them. The germline V gene has CDR1 LGHNA and CDR2 YSLEER. DNA for the CDR3: TGCGCCAGCAGCCAAGATATTCTGGAGGGGTTGAGCACTGAAGCTTTCTTT. It yields the protein CASSQDILEGLSTEAFF.

V gene TRBV30 combines with J gene TRBJ2-3; D is perhaps TRBD2 (6 bases). V was shortened by 2 bases and J by 2 bases, with 8 bases between the two germline ends. Germline loops: CDR1 GTSNPN, CDR2 SVGIG (reference sequence). The CDR3 is 13 amino acids. The CDR3 region is CAWSTGLTDTQYF. Written as DNA, the CDR3 is TGTGCCTGGAGTACGGGACTCACAGATACGCAGTATTTT.

This clonotype was seen more than once but under ten times. The gene calls are TRBV20-1 and TRBJ2-5, with 10 bases aligning to TRBD2. CDR3 length equals 14 residues. Germline V gene sequence: CDR1 DFQATT, CDR2 SNEGSKA (reference sequence). Trimming removed 7 bases from V and 6 bases from J; junction bases left unmatched: 11. CDR3 nucleotide sequence: TGCAGTGGATCTAGCGGGGGTGCCTTGAAGACCCAGTACTTC. Translating it yields CSGSSGGALKTQYF.

V usage is TRBV18 and J usage is TRBJ2-2; D uncertain. Germline-derived CDR1 and CDR2 are KGHSH and LQKENI. The length of the CDR3 is 13 residues. V was clipped by 2 bases and J by 4 bases, with 5 bases between them. CDR3 DNA: TGTGCCAGCTCACCATTCCCCACCGGGGAGCTGTTTTTT. Translation gives CASSPFPTGELFF.

This clonotype was seen only a few times. The genes are TRBV9 and TRBJ2-3; a weak D match, TRBD1 (6 bases). The CDR3 has 16 amino acids. Germline CDR1 SGDLS, CDR2 YYNGEE. Trimming cost V 0 bases and J 4 bases, with 15 bases left between them. CDR3 sequence: CASSVEGRGVPDTQYF. The CDR3 nucleotides read TGTGCCAGCAGCGTAGAGGGCAGGGGAGTCCCAGATACGCAGTATTTT.

A few counts support this clonotype. The chain recombines TRBV4-1 with TRBJ1-2; tentatively, D is TRBD1 (5 bases). CDR1 MGHRA and CDR2 YSYEKL come from the germline V gene. This CDR3 contains 14 residues. Trimming took off 4 bases at V and 7 bases at J, with 16 bases between the two ends. The CDR3 DNA reads as TGCGCCAGCAGCCTCGGGACCCCACTCTCTGGCTACACCTTC. This translates into CASSLGTPLSGYTF.

The rearrangement uses TRBV20-1 and TRBJ2-2; D might be TRBD1 or TRBD2, each matching 5 bases. Germline CDR1 reads DFQATT; CDR2 reads SNEGSKA (reference sequence). The CDR3 has 16 amino acids. Trimming took off 0 bases at V and 4 bases at J, with 15 bases between the two ends. CDR3 nucleotides: TGCAGTGCTAGAGATGGACTCACGGGGCCCACCGGGGAGCTGTTTTTT. Protein: CSARDGLTGPTGELFF.

The sample holds a few counts of this clonotype. The genes are TRBV18 and TRBJ1-4, with TRBD1 matching 8 bases. V shed 6 bases, J shed 7 bases, and the junction held 4 bases outside the gene matches. Germline loops: CDR1 KGHSH, CDR2 LQKENI. The CDR3 sequence is 13 residues long. The CDR3 DNA reads as TGTGCCAGCTCTCCTGGACAGGGTGAAAAACTGTTTTTT. Encoded protein: CASSPGQGEKLFF. The variable domain in full, with the rest retrieved from reference TRBV18 and TRBJ1-4, is NAGVMQNPRHLVRRRGQEARLRCSPMKGHSHVYWYRQLPEEGLKFMVYLQKENIIDESGMPKERFSAEFPKEGPSILRIQQVVRGDSAAYFCASSPGQGEKLFFGSGTQLSVL.

This clonotype was found a few times. CDR3 residues: CAWSDGQGPDTQYF. The DNA of the CDR3 is TGTGCCTGGAGTGACGGACAGGGACCAGATACGCAGTATTTT. The chain links TRBV30 to TRBJ2-3; 8 bases fit TRBD1. The junction had 4 bases not matched to a gene; V was cut back by 1 base and J by 4 bases. The germline gives CDR1 GTSNPN, CDR2 SVGIG (reference sequence). This CDR3 comprises 14 residues.

The chain uses TRBV12-3 or TRBV12-4 and TRBJ2-7, with 7 bases lining up with TRBD2. The CDR3 totals 14 residues. V lost 3 bases, J lost 3 bases, and 5 bases stayed unmatched. The DNA of the CDR3 is TGTGCCAGCAGTTTGGGAGGGAACCACTACGAGCAGTACGTC. Translated, it gives CASSLGGNHYEQYV.

The sample holds a few counts of this clonotype. The chain is built from TRBV3-1 and TRBJ2-2; D possibly uses TRBD1 or TRBD2 (5 bases each). Trimming stripped 0 bases from V and 8 bases from J, with 10 bases between. CDR1 is LGHDT, CDR2 YNNKEL, per germline (reference sequence). The CDR3 has 14 amino acids. CDR3 residues: CASSQEAREGELFF. In DNA, the CDR3 is TGTGCCAGCAGCCAAGAAGCCAGGGAGGGGGAGCTGTTTTTT. Variable domain in full (rest from reference TRBV3-1 and TRBJ2-2): DTAVSQTPKYLVTQMGNDKSIKCEQNLGHDTMYWYKQDSKKFLKIMFSYNNKELIINETVPNRFSPKSPDKAHLNLHINSLELGDSAVYFCASSQEAREGELFFGEGSRLTVL.

This rearrangement joins TRBV7-3 to TRBJ2-6; no definite D call. This CDR3 region has 15 residues. The V end lost 6 bases, the J end lost 0 bases, and 9 bases lay between the germline ends. Germline V gene sequence: CDR1 SGHTA, CDR2 FQGTGA. The CDR3 sequence: CASSPDVSGANVLTF. CDR3 nucleotide sequence: TGTGCCAGCAGTCCGGACGTCTCTGGGGCCAACGTCCTGACTTTC.

This clonotype has only a few counts. The chain has TRBV4-3 and TRBJ2-7; D is uncertain. The CDR3 loop spans 14 amino acids. V was cut by 0 bases and J by 1 base, with 7 bases left in between. The germline gives CDR1 LGHNA, CDR2 YSLEER. The CDR3 sequence: CASSQDHRSYEQYF. CDR3 DNA sequence: TGCGCCAGCAGCCAAGACCACAGATCCTACGAGCAGTACTTC.

The chain recombines TRBV10-3 with TRBJ2-5; 9 positions match TRBD1. The V gene's germline CDR1 is ENHRY and CDR2 SYGVKD. This CDR3 region has 18 residues. V trimming: 3 bases; J trimming: 4 bases; junction bases outside the gene matches: 15. The CDR3 reads CAISDSRNRDRVGETQYF. DNA of the CDR3: TGTGCCATCAGTGATTCACGAAACCGGGACAGGGTGGGAGAGACCCAGTACTTC.

This clonotype has a handful of counts. The chain employs TRBV2 and TRBJ2-7; TRBD1 matches 9 bases. The germline V gene has CDR1 SNHLY and CDR2 FYNNEI. The CDR3 consists of 14 residues. V gave up 5 bases and J gave up 5 bases; unmatched junction bases: 7. Here the CDR3 DNA reads TGTGCCAGCAGTTACGGGACAGGGCCGCACGAGCAGTACTTC. Protein product: CASSYGTGPHEQYF.